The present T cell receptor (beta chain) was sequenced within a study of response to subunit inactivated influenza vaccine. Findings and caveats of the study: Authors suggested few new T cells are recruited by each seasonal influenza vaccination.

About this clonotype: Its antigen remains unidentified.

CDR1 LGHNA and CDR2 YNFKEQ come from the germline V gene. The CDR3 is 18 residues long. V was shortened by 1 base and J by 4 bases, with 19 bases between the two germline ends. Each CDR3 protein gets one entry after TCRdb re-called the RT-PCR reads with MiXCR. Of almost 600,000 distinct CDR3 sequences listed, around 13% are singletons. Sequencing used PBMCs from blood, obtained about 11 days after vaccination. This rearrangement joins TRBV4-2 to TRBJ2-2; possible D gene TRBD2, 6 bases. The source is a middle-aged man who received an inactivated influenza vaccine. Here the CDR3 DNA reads TGTGCCAGCAGCCAAGTAGGAGTCGGGACTCGGGGCACCGGGGAGCTGTTTTTT. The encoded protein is CASSQVGVGTRGTGELFF.